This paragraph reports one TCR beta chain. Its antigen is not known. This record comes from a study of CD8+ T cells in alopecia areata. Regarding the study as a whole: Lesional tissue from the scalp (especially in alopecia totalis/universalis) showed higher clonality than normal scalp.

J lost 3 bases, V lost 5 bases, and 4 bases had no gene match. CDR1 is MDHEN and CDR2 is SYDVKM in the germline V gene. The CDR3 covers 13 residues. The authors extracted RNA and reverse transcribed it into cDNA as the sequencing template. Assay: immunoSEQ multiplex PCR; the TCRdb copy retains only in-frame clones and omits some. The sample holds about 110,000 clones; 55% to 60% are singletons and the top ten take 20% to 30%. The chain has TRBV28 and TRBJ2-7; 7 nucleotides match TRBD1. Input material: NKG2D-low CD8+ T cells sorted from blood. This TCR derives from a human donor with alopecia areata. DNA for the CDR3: TGTGCCAGCAGTCCTCGGGACAGCTACGAGCAGTACTTC. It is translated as CASSPRDSYEQYF.